Below, 8 T cell receptor beta chains from the same sample are listed, as sequenced in a study of blood T cell repertoires in COVID-19. Generated by immunoSEQ multiplex PCR, the TCRdb table keeps only in-frame clones and is missing some. The sample has about 230,000 clones, 80% to 85% seen once; the top ten hold 27%. Sequencing was performed on peripheral blood. These TCRs come from a man in his forties or fifties with acute or convalescent COVID-19.

The chain recombines TRBV19 with TRBJ2-1; D is possibly TRBD2 (5 bases). V lost 5 bases, J lost 4 bases, and 12 bases lay in between. The germline V gene encodes CDR1 LNHDA and CDR2 SQIVND (reference sequence). The length of the CDR3 is 14 residues. The CDR3: CASSSRGNYNEQFF. The CDR3 coding sequence is TGTGCCAGTAGTTCTAGAGGGAATTACAATGAGCAGTTCTTC. Variable domain in full (rest from reference TRBV19 and TRBJ2-1): DGGITQSPKYLFRKEGQNVTLSCEQNLNHDAMYWYRQDPGQGLRLIYYSQIVNDFQKGDIAEGYSVSREKKESFPLTVTSAQKNPTAFYLCASSSRGNYNEQFFGPGTRLTVL.

The V call is TRBV6-6, the J call TRBJ1-5, with TRBD1 matching 8 bases. Germline V gene lookup returns CDR1 MNHNY and CDR2 SVGAGI (reference sequence). The CDR3 contains 15 residues. With V trimmed by 6 bases and J by 5 bases, 9 bases remained unmatched. CDR3 DNA: TGTGCCAGCAGAATGGACAGGGATAGGGATCAGCCCCAGCATTTT. Amino acids: CASRMDRDRDQPQHF.

J is TRBJ1-2 and V is TRBV5-6, with a weak D call TRBD1 (5 bases). CDR3 size: 15 residues. Germline V gene data show CDR1 as SGHDT and CDR2 as YYEEEE. V was pared by 1 base and J by 5 bases, with 15 bases between. The CDR3 is CASSLNQGKGYGYTF. The CDR3 DNA reads TGTGCCAGCAGCTTGAACCAGGGTAAAGGTTATGGCTACACCTTC.

V is TRBV15 and J is TRBJ2-7, with 11 bases matching TRBD2. The CDR3 is 15 amino acids. Germline CDR1 reads LNHNV; CDR2 reads YYDKDF (reference sequence). The V gene end was trimmed by 8 bases and the J gene end by 6 bases; junction bases not matched to a gene: 12. The CDR3 sequence: CATSPGLAAKAEQYF. CDR3 nucleotides: TGTGCCACCTCCCCGGGACTAGCGGCAAAAGCCGAGCAGTACTTC.

This chain connects TRBV5-4 to TRBJ1-4, with D unresolved. The germline V and J ends were trimmed by 4 bases and 7 bases, with 14 bases remaining between them. Looked up from germline, CDR1 is SGHNT and CDR2 is YYREEE (reference sequence). This CDR3 spans 14 amino acids. This CDR3 reads CASSTNTAGEKLFF. The CDR3 region has the DNA TGTGCCAGCAGCACGAATACGGCGGGTGAAAAACTGTTTTTT.

The chain recombines TRBV6-5 with TRBJ1-1; 11 bases are shared with TRBD1. V trimming: 0 bases; J trimming: 5 bases; junction bases outside the gene matches: 5. CDR1 is MNHEY and CDR2 is SVGAGI in the germline V gene. The CDR3 spans 16 residues. CDR3 sequence reads: CASSYSEGQGGTEAFF. CDR3 bases: TGTGCCAGCAGTTACTCGGAGGGACAGGGGGGGACTGAAGCTTTCTTT.

V is TRBV19 and J is TRBJ1-5; no clear D gene. This CDR3 region has 13 residues. Germline CDR1 LNHDA, CDR2 SQIVND (reference sequence). With 7 bases removed from V and 6 bases from J, the gap between germline ends came to 13 bases. CDR3 in DNA: TGTGCCAGTACCCACCCGGGGTTTCAGCCCCAGCATTTT. This gives the protein CASTHPGFQPQHF. Complete variable domain (other parts from reference TRBV19 and TRBJ1-5): DGGITQSPKYLFRKEGQNVTLSCEQNLNHDAMYWYRQDPGQGLRLIYYSQIVNDFQKGDIAEGYSVSREKKESFPLTVTSAQKNPTAFYLCASTHPGFQPQHFGDGTRLSIL.

The rearrangement uses TRBV28 and TRBJ2-6, with no clear D. The CDR3 is made up of 15 amino acids. Between the trimmed V and J ends, which lost 5 bases and 4 bases, there was a span of 12 bases. The V gene's germline CDR1 is MDHEN and CDR2 SYDVKM. In nucleotides, the CDR3 is TGTGCCAGCAGTGCGGCCCTTGGAGGGGCCAACGTCCTGACTTTC. Protein product: CASSAALGGANVLTF.